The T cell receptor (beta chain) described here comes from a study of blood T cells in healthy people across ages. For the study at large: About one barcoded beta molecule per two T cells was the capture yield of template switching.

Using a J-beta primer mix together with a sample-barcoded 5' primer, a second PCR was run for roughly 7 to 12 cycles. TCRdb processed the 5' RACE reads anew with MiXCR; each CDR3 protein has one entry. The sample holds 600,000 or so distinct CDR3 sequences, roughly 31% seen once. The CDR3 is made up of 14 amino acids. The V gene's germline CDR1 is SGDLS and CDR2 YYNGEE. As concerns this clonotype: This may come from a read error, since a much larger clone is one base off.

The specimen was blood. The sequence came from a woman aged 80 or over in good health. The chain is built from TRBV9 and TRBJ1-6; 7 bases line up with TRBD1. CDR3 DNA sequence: TGTGCCAGCAGCCCGGGACAGCTAAATTCACCCCCCCACTTT. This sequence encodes CASSPGQLNSPPHF.